This T cell receptor beta chain originates from a study of blood T cell repertoires in COVID-19. Study information: Sources were T cells, B-cell-depleted T cells, or PBMCs; the material itself was cDNA or gDNA.

Original processing notes: Amplification of reference gene primers was used by the study to estimate nucleated cell counts. Sequencing used immunoSEQ multiplex PCR; TCRdb keeps in-frame clones, though not all of them. The V and J calls and clone size were taken over from that table, and D and trimming were inferred from the DNA. The sample includes hundreds of thousands of clones, more than 85% of them seen just once. With V trimmed by 1 base and J by 3 bases, 2 bases remained unmatched. Germline lookup yields CDR1 LNHDA and CDR2 SQIVND (reference sequence). The CDR3 extends over 14 amino acids. This clonotype was sampled from a man aged 40-49 years with acute or convalescent COVID-19. This chain connects TRBV19 to TRBJ2-7; 8 bases fit TRBD1. Source material: peripheral blood. The CDR3 coding sequence is TGTGCCAGTAGTATAGGGACAGGGTTCTACGAGCAGTACTTC. Residues: CASSIGTGFYEQYF.